This T cell receptor (beta chain) was recovered during a study of neurological immune-mediated disorders. TCRdb re-called the 5' RACE reads with MiXCR, one entry per CDR3 protein. The sample gives about 57,000 distinct CDR3 sequences, about 12% of which show up once; around 10% is in the top ten. Germline V gene data show CDR1 as SGHRS and CDR2 as YFSETQ. The CDR3 extends over 15 amino acids. V lost 4 bases, J lost 5 bases, and 10 bases stayed unmatched. This clonotype was seen repeatedly, ten times or more. Unsorted libraries were prepared from 2 million PBMCs that had been stored at -80 C. The source of this sequence is a woman aged 55-69 years with HTLV-1-associated myelopathy (HAM/TSP). The V gene is TRBV5-1, the J gene TRBJ2-7; 9 bases are a match to TRBD1. The sample consisted of PBMCs. The CDR3 coding sequence is TGCGCCAGCAGCCTTGGAGCCGGGACAGGGAACGAGCAGTACTTC. As protein: CASSLGAGTGNEQYF.